This TCR beta chain is from a study of neurological immune-mediated disorders. Using its own MiXCR run on the 5' RACE reads, TCRdb lists one record per CDR3 protein. The top ten clones hold around 7.5% of a sample with around 58,000 distinct CDR3 sequences, roughly 3.5% of them seen once. This clonotype was detected many times. The receptor was derived from a woman aged 55-70 years with multiple sclerosis. Sample: PBMCs.

The CDR3 DNA reads TGTGCCAGCAGCCGCGACAGGGGACGACAGAATACGCAGTATTTT. Protein: CASSRDRGRQNTQYF. V gene TRBV4-2 combines with J gene TRBJ2-3, with 8 bases matching TRBD1. From germline, CDR1 is LGHNA and CDR2 YNFKEQ. CDR3 length: 15 amino acids. V gave up 4 bases and J gave up 7 bases; unmatched junction bases: 10.